This TCR beta chain is from a study of blood T cells in healthy people across ages. General study points: Whereas aged donors had fewer naive CD4+ cells, long-lived donors had more of them and higher diversity. The unsorted PBMCs prevented any conclusive comparison of naive versus antigen-experienced cells.

At least 5 micrograms of total RNA were extracted per sample. The second PCR ran roughly 6 to 12 cycles with a sample-barcoded 5' primer and J-beta primers. In TCRdb, the 5' RACE reads were re-called with MiXCR into one record per CDR3 protein. The table includes 1,500,000 or so distinct CDR3 sequences, 35% to 45% detected once. In regard to this clonotype: Antigen unknown.

Material: blood. This receptor was identified in a young woman in good health.

CDR3 residues: CASSLQGAMRTEAFF. CDR3 in DNA: TGTGCCAGCAGCTTACAGGGGGCGATGCGCACTGAAGCTTTCTTT. The V gene is TRBV7-9, the J gene TRBJ1-1; TRBD1 agrees at 8 bases. Germline loops: CDR1 SEHNR, CDR2 FQNEAQ (reference sequence). The CDR3 loop spans 15 amino acids. V shed 2 bases, J shed 4 bases, and the junction held 6 bases outside the gene matches.